Detailed here is one T cell receptor beta chain. Per the original data handling: Amplification of reference gene primers provided the estimated nucleated cell counts. The repertoire was sequenced with immunoSEQ multiplex PCR; TCRdb's copy has only in-frame clones and lacks some. D and trimming were read from the DNA, whereas the V and J calls and clone size are those reported in that table. The sample consists of approximately 120,000 clones, around 81% of them appearing once. This sample is part of a study of blood T cell repertoires in COVID-19. Study background: The samples span acute and convalescent COVID-19 from the United States, Italy and Spain. The analysed material was cDNA or gDNA that came from T cells, B-cell-depleted T cells, or PBMCs.

Trimming cost V 4 bases and J 2 bases; bases outside gene matches: 3. The CDR3 is made up of 14 amino acids. CDR1 is LNHDA, CDR2 SQIVND, per germline (reference sequence). The sequenced sample consisted of peripheral blood. The chain recombines TRBV19 with TRBJ2-7; 9 bases line up with TRBD1. The receptor comes from a human donor in a cohort sampled during active or convalescent COVID-19. CDR3 amino acids: CASSRRQGAYEQYF. CDR3 nucleotide sequence: TGTGCCAGTAGTAGGAGACAGGGGGCCTACGAGCAGTACTTC. Full variable domain (missing parts from reference TRBV19 and TRBJ2-7): DGGITQSPKYLFRKEGQNVTLSCEQNLNHDAMYWYRQDPGQGLRLIYYSQIVNDFQKGDIAEGYSVSREKKESFPLTVTSAQKNPTAFYLCASSRRQGAYEQYFGPGTRLTVT.